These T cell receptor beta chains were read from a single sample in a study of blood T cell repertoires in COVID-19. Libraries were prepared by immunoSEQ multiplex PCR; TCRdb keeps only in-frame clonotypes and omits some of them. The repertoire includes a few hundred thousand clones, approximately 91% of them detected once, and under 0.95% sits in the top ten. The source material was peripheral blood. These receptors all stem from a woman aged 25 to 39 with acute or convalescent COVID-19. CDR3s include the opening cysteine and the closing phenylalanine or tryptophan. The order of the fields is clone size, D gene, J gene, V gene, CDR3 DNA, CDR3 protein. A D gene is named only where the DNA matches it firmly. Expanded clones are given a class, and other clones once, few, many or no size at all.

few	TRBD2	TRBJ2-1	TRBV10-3	TGTGCCATCTTGGTCGCTAGCGGCAATGAGCAGTTCTTC	CAILVASGNEQFF
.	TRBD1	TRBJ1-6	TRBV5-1	TGCGCCAGCAGACTCGGGGCCGGGACAGCAAATTCACCCCTCCACTTT	CASRLGAGTANSPLHF
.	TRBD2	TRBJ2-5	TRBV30	TGTGCCTGGAGTGTAGGGAAAGCGGGAGGAGAGACCCAGTACTTC	CAWSVGKAGGETQYF
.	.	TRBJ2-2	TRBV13	TGTGCCAGCAGCTACCCAGGGGACGGTGGCACCGGGGAGCTGTTTTTT	CASSYPGDGGTGELFF
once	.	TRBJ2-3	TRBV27	TGTGCCAGCAGTTTATTACAAATAACAGATACGCAGTATTTT	CASSLLQITDTQYF
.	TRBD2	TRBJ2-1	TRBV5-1	TGCGCCAGCAGCCCGGGTAGCGGGAGGGCCTTCAATGAGCAGTTCTTC	CASSPGSGRAFNEQFF
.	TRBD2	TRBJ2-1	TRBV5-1	TGCGCCAGCAGCTTGGCCAGGGCTAGCGGGAGGGCCCAGCGGGGCGGTGAGCAGTTCTTC	CASSLARASGRAQRGGEQFF
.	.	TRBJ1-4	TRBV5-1	TGCGCCAGCAGCTTGGGATCAGGAGGGAATGAAAAACTGTTTTTT	CASSLGSGGNEKLFF
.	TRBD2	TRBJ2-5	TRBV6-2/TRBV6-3	TGTGCCAGCAGTTACTACGGACTAGCCCGGGGGGAGACCCAGTACTTC	CASSYYGLARGETQYF
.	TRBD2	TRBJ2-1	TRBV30	TGTGCCTGGAGTGGCGGGAGGGCCTCCAATGAGCAGTTCTTC	CAWSGGRASNEQFF
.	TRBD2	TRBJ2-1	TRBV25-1	TGTGCCAGCAGTGTTCTAGCGGGAGGGGGTGAGCAGTTCTTC	CASSVLAGGGEQFF
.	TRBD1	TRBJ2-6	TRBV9	TGTGCCAGCAGCGGTACAGGGGCATCCGAGGCCAACGTCCTGACTTTC	CASSGTGASEANVLTF
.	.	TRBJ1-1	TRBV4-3	TGCGCCAGCAGCCAGGCCGACAGAAAAGACGAAGCTTTCTTT	CASSQADRKDEAFF
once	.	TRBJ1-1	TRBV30	TGTGCCTGGAGTTCTCTGAACACTGAAGCTTTCTTT	CAWSSLNTEAFF
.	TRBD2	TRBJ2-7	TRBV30	TGTGCCTGGAGGGCCCAGGGCGGGAGCTACGAGCAGTACTTC	CAWRAQGGSYEQYF
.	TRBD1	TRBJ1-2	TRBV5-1	TGCGCCAGCAGCGCACAACAGGGGCGCCCGGGTGGCTACACCTTC	CASSAQQGRPGGYTF
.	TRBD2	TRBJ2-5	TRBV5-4	TGTGCCAGCAGCGAGGGACTAGCGGAAAGAGAGACCCAGTACTTC	CASSEGLAERETQYF
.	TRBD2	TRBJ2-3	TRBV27	TGTGCCAGTAGAGGACTAGCGAGCACAGATACGCAGTATTTT	CASRGLASTDTQYF
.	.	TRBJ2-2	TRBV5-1	TGCGCCAGCATGGGGCAAACTTACACCGGGGAGCTGTTTTTT	CASMGQTYTGELFF
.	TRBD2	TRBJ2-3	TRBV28	TGTGCCAGCAGTCAAGGACTAGCCAGCACAGATACGCAGTATTTT	CASSQGLASTDTQYF
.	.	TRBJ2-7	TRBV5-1	TGCGCCAGCAGCCCCGCCGGGGGGCGCGTCTCCGAGCAGTACTTC	CASSPAGGRVSEQYF
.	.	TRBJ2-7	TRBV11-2	TGTGCCAGCAGCTTAGATCCGACAGTCACCTACGAGCAGTACTTC	CASSLDPTVTYEQYF
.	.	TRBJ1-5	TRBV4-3	TGCGCCAGCAGCCAGAGAGGGGGACCCAATCAGCCCCAGCATTTT	CASSQRGGPNQPQHF
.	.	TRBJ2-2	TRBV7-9	TGTGCCAGCAGCATGCGGGCCTCGGAGAACACCGGGGAGCTGTTTTTT	CASSMRASENTGELFF
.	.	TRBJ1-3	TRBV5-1	TGCGCCAGCAGCTCCTTCGACACCAGCTCTGGAAACACCATATATTTT	CASSSFDTSSGNTIYF
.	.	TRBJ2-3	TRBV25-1	TGTGCCAGCAGTCCGACAGATACGCAGTATTTT	CASSPTDTQYF
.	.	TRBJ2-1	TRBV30	TGTGCCTGGAGTCCGGGAGCGGAGCAGTTCTTC	CAWSPGAEQFF
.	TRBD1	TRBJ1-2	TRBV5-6	TGTGCCAGCAGCTGGGGGACAGTCAACTATGGCTACACCTTC	CASSWGTVNYGYTF
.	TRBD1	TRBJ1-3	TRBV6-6	TGTGCCAGCAGTTCCCGGGACAGGGGTACTGGAAACACCATATATTTT	CASSSRDRGTGNTIYF
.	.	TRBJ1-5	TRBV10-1	TGCGCCAGCAGTGAAAGACAGGATCAGCCCCAGCATTTT	CASSERQDQPQHF
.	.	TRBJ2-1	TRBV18	TGTGCCAGCTCACCACCGTCGAGTTACAATGAGCAGTTCTTC	CASSPPSSYNEQFF
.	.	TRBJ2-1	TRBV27	TGTGCCAGCAGTTTTTGGGGGCGTAAGGCAAACAATGAGCAGTTCTTC	CASSFWGRKANNEQFF
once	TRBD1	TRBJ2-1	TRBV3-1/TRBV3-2	TGTGCCAGCAGCCACCGGGGGCAGGGGGCGAGGTCCTACAATGAGCAGTTCTTC	CASSHRGQGARSYNEQFF
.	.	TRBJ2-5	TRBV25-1	TGTGCCAGCAGTGAACCCGGACAACAAGAGACCCAGTACTTC	CASSEPGQQETQYF
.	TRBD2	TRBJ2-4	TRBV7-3	TGTGCCAGCAGCTCCAGCGGGAGGGACGGCAAAAACATTCAGTACTTC	CASSSSGRDGKNIQYF
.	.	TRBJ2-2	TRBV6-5	TGTGCCAGCAGTTACTCCCCTAGCATGAGCGGGGAGCTGTTTTTT	CASSYSPSMSGELFF
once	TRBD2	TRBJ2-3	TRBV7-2	TGTGCCAGCCGGGGGGAGGATACGCAGTATTTT	CASRGEDTQYF
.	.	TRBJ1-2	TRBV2	TGTGCCAGCAGTGGGCAGGGGTATGGCTACACCTTC	CASSGQGYGYTF
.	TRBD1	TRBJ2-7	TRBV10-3	TGTGCCATCAGTGGCCTCCCGGGACAGGGTCACGAGCAGTACTTC	CAISGLPGQGHEQYF
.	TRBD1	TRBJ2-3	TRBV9	TGTGCCAGCAGCTTGACAGGGGATGCAGATACGCAGTATTTT	CASSLTGDADTQYF
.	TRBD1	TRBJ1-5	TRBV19	TGTGCCAGTGACCGGGGGAGGGGACAGGGCAAATCACGCCAGCCCCAGCATTTT	CASDRGRGQGKSRQPQHF
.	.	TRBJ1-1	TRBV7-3	TGTGCCAGCAGCCGATTGAAGCCACCGAACACTGAAGCTTTCTTT	CASSRLKPPNTEAFF
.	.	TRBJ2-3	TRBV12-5	TGTGCTAGTGGTTTGGCACTAGGAACTGGGAGCACAGATACGCAGTATTTT	CASGLALGTGSTDTQYF
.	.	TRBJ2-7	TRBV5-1	TGCGCCAGCAGCTTGGGGCACAGGGACTACGAGCAGTACTTC	CASSLGHRDYEQYF
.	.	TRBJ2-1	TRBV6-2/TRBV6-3	TGTGCCAGCACCCCTGTGTTAAATTCCTACAATGAGCAGTTCTTC	CASTPVLNSYNEQFF